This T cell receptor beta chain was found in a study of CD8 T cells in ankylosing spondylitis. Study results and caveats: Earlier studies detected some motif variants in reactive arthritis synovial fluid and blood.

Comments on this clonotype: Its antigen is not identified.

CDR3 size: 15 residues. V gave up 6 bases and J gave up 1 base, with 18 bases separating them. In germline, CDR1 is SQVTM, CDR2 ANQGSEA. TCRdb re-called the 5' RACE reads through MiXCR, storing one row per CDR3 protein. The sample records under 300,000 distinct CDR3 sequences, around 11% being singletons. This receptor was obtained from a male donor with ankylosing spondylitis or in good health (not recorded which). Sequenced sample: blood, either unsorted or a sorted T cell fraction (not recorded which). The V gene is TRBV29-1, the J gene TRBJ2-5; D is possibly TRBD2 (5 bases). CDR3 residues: CSVKLRGLGQETQYF. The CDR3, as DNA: TGCAGCGTAAAACTACGGGGTTTAGGCCAAGAGACCCAGTACTTC.